This TCR beta chain was recovered during a study of T cells in Graves' hyperthyroidism and ophthalmopathy. Germline V gives CDR1 MNHEY, CDR2 SVGEGT. The ends were cut back, 5 bases at V and 6 bases at J, with 12 bases in the middle. CDR3 size: 13 residues. TCR beta CDR3 regions were amplified from RNA transcripts. The HTBI primer set drove a first-round RT-PCR of the TCR CDR3. TCRdb reprocessed the multiplex PCR reads with MiXCR, giving one entry per CDR3 protein. The sample carries some 150,000 distinct CDR3 sequences, approximately 20% recorded once. Study outcomes and limitations: The model foresaw ophthalmopathy a median about 6.1 months prior to onset.

In the case of this clonotype: The antigen is not known.

The patients, who ranged from 18 to 65 in age, presented with newly diagnosed hyperthyroidism lasting under 2 months. Investigators excluded patients with uncontrolled infection, other autoimmune disease, pregnancy or lactation. A sample of blood taken at first hyperthyroidism diagnosis preceded any ophthalmopathy symptoms. This chain joins TRBV6-2 or TRBV6-3 and TRBJ2-3, with D uncertain. The sequencing sample was made of blood. The clonotype originates from a woman between 45 and 60 years old with Graves' hyperthyroidism that later progressed to Graves' ophthalmopathy. CDR3 residues: CASSRPPGDTQYF. CDR3 nucleotides: TGTGCCAGCAGTAGGCCCCCCGGGGATACGCAGTATTTT.